The entry that follows covers one T cell receptor beta chain sequence. Its antigen specificity is not known. In this entry, gene names and germline sequences are mouse ones. The read halts 1 residue ahead of the CDR3 end, with the missing end drawn from the germline J gene. Library method: the immunoSEQ multiplex PCR assay. Adaptive Biotechnologies performed the TCRbeta CDR3 sequencing at survey depth and reported CDR3 sequences, V/J genes, productive frequency and template counts. TCR beta CDR3 regions were amplified from genomic DNA instead of RNA. Processing in the source paper ran as follows. Pairwise repertoire overlap between tissues was quantified with Jensen-Shannon divergence, where 1 means complete divergence and 0 identical. Based on pairwise JSD values, tissues were grouped by single-linkage agglomerative hierarchical clustering, and the results were shown as dendrograms. GLIPH2 was run on all patient samples with simulation_depth 1000, kmer_min_depth 3, cdr3_length_cutoff 8, keeping groups with more than two unique CDR3s. A standardized tissue-overlap score was calculated by extrapolating Jaccard GLIPH-group overlap across patients to a standard repertoire size of 1000 clones. Associations of diversity with clinical or experimental variables used linear mixed-effect models with tissue fixed effects and individual random effects. Imported from immuneACCESS, the table was reduced by TCRdb to in-frame sequences with V and J called. These copies leave out some clones; in studies compared against another copy, an unresolved V gene accounts for under half, and the cause of the remainder is not known. The V and J calls and clone size were taken over from that table, and D and trimming were inferred from the DNA. This sample has around 1,300 clones in its table, and around 56% of those were observed once. The top ten clonotypes cover around 17% of the sample.

The germline V gene encodes CDR1 KGHPV and CDR2 FQNQEV (reference sequence). Reading from cysteine to phenylalanine, the CDR3 counts 13 amino acids. The DNA shown is the part of the CDR3 that was read: 36 bases, in frame from base 1. The junction carries 9 bases between V and J, which are trimmed by 6 bases and 3 bases respectively. This sample stems from a study of tissue T cells after allogeneic stem cell transplantation (dated by TCRdb to the early 2020s). For the study in its entirety: Using research autopsies of patients with and without GVHD, plus mouse models of GVHD, the study profiled TCR beta repertoires across many tissues. The human arm was a prospective observational study without blinding or randomization.

Here is what the overall study found, with its caveats: The patient cohort was small and clinically heterogeneous, and sampling depth was acknowledged as a limitation. Few T cell clones were found to be shared across patients, but shared repertoire signatures across patients were revealed in a tissue-specific fashion by motif-based clustering. Within patients, how anatomically similar tissues were was a major factor shaping TCR repertoire composition, regardless of disease or transplant status. In both patients and mice, only a limited portion of the TCR repertoire detected in tissues was captured by blood and spleen T cells. The study did not establish which tissue TCRs were alloreactive or antigen-specific, and some clones may have been host cells that persisted.

What this sample's time point label stands for: mouse harvest day 7 after allogeneic transplant. Mouse grafts combined 10^7 T-cell-depleted bone marrow cells with 10^6 splenic CD5+ T cells, given via tail vein injection. GVHD in mice was modeled with a major MHC-mismatch B6 (H2b) into BALB/c (H2d) model, and tissues were profiled at day 7 or 14. On day 7 or 14 post-transplant, mouse tissues and retro-orbital blood were harvested with separate sterile tools for each animal, and livers were flushed before harvest. Before genomic DNA was isolated with the DNeasy Blood & Tissue Kit, mouse tissues were minced with razor blades in buffered saline.

The sample comprised liver tissue. The receptor chain draws on TRBV26 and TRBJ2-1; the D match is possibly TRBD1 or TRBD2, with 5 bases aligned in each. The TCR was taken from a female BALB/c mouse given C57BL/6 T cells with graft-versus-host disease after an allogeneic hematopoietic cell transplant. The covered CDR3 bases are TGTGCCAGCAGAGGGGCAGTCTATGCTGAGCAGTTC. This sequence encodes CASRGAVYAEQF. The entire CDR3 protein is CASRGAVYAEQFF.